This section outlines one T cell receptor beta chain sequence together with its context. In the authors' workflow: Estimates of nucleated cell counts were drawn from the amplification of reference gene primers. The method was immunoSEQ multiplex PCR; TCRdb's version includes in-frame clones alone and lacks a portion of them. The DNA was the basis for D and trimming; V, J and clone size are from that table. Here the sample spans some 270,000 clones, roughly 91% being singletons. This record comes from a study of blood T cell repertoires in COVID-19. The TCR sequence derives from a woman aged 60-70 years who had recovered from COVID-19. Sequenced: PBMCs or T cells enriched from blood (not recorded which).

The CDR3 loop is CASGTSGAKLYNEQFF. CDR3 DNA: TGTGCCAGCGGGACTAGCGGGGCCAAGCTTTACAATGAGCAGTTCTTC. The J gene is TRBJ2-1, the V gene TRBV28; 13 bases are a match to TRBD2. Germline assignment: CDR1 MDHEN and CDR2 SYDVKM. V trimming: 8 bases; J trimming: 4 bases; junction bases outside the gene matches: 8. The CDR3 length is 16 residues.